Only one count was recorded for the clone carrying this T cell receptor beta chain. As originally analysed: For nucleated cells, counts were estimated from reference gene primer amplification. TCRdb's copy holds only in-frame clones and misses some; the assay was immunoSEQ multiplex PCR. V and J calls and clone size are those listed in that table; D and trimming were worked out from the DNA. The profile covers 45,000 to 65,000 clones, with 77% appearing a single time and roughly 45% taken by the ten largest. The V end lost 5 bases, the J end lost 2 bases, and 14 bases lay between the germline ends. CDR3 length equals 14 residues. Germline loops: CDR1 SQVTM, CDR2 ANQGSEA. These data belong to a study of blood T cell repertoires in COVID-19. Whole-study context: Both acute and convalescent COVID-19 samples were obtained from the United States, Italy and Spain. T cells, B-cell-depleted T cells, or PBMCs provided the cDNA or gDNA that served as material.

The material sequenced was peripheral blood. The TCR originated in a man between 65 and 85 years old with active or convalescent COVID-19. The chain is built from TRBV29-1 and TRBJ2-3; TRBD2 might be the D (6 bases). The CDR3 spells CSVTPGLNTDTQYF. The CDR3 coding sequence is TGCAGCGTTACGCCGGGACTCAACACAGATACGCAGTATTTT.